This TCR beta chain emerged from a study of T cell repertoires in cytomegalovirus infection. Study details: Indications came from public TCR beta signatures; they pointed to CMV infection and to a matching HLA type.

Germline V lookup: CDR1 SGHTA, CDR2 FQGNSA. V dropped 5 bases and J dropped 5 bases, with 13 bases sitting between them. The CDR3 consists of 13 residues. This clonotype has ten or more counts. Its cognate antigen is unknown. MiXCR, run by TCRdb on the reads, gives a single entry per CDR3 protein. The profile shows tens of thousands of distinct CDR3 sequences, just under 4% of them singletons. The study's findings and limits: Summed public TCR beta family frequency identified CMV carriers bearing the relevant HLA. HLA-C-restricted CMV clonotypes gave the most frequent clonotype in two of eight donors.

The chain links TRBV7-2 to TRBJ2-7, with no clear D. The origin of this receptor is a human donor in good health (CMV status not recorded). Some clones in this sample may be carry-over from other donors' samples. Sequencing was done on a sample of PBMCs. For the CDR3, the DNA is TGTGCCAGCAGCGATAGTTTACTCAACGAGCAGTACTTC. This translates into CASSDSLLNEQYF.